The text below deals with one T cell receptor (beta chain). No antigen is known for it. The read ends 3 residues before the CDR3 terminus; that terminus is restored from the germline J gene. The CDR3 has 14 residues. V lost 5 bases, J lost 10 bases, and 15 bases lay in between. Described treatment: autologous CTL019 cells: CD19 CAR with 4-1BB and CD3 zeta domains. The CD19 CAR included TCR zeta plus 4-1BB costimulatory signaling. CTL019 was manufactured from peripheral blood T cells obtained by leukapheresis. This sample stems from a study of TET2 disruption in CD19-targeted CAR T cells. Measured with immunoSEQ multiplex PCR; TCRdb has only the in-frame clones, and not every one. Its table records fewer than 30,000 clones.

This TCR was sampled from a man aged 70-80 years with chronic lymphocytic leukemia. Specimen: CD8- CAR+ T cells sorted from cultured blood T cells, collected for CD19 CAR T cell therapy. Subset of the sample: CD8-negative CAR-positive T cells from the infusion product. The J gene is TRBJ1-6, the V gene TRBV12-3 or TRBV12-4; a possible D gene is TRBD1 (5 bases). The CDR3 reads CASSQILGVSPLHF. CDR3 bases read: TGTGCCAGCAGTCAAATTTTAGGGGTATCACCC.